Each of the 19 T cell receptor beta chains below was sequenced from the same sample in a study of beta chain features in type 1 diabetes. These receptors have no identified antigens. Expressed TCRB transcripts were sequenced, since all the RNA that had been isolated was reverse transcribed. The method was immunoSEQ multiplex PCR; TCRdb's version includes in-frame clones alone and lacks a portion of them. Of roughly 300,000 clones in the sample, around 9.3% were seen once. General study findings and limits: A moderate, significant TCRB CDR3 shortening appeared in type 1 diabetes across four CD4+ subsets.

Sequencing input: central memory CD4+ T cells from blood. All receptors come from a man between 25 and 39 years old with type 1 diabetes.

The chain is built from TRBV29-1 and TRBJ1-3; D unclear. The CDR3 totals 11 residues. The ends were cut back, 2 bases at V and 5 bases at J, with 4 bases in the middle. In germline, CDR1 is SQVTM, CDR2 ANQGSEA. CDR3 nucleotides: TGCAGCGTTGAAAGCAGAAACACCATATATTTT. Protein: CSVESRNTIYF.

J is TRBJ2-1 and V is TRBV20-1; D is undetermined. CDR1 DFQATT and CDR2 SNEGSKA come from the germline V gene (reference sequence). The CDR3 totals 11 residues. V gave up 6 bases and J gave up 4 bases, with 7 bases separating them. Here the CDR3 reads CSAHGYNEQFF. The CDR3 region has the DNA TGCAGTGCCCACGGGTACAATGAGCAGTTCTTC.

The table lists this clone with a few counts. This same CDR3 is encoded by further DNA sequences in the sample. The chain couples TRBV28 to TRBJ1-4; tentative D call: TRBD1 (5 bases). CDR3 size: 14 residues. Germline CDR1 MDHEN, CDR2 SYDVKM. Trimming left V 2 bases short and J 5 bases short, with 9 bases between. The CDR3 here is CASSLGGGNEKLFF. CDR3 nucleotides: TGTGCCAGCAGTTTAGGGGGAGGGAATGAAAAACTGTTTTTT. The variable domain in full, completed from reference TRBV28 and TRBJ1-4, reads DVKVTQSSRYLVKRTGEKVFLECVQDMDHENMFWYRQDPGLGLRLIYFSYDVKMKEKGDIPEGYSVSREKKERFSLILESASTNQTSMYLCASSLGGGNEKLFFGSGTQLSVL.

The rearrangement joins TRBV5-6 to TRBJ1-6; tentatively, D is TRBD1 (5 bases). The length of the CDR3 is 16 residues. Germline CDR1 and CDR2: SGHDT and YYEEEE. Trimming left V 3 bases short and J 10 bases short, with 20 bases between. The CDR3 protein is CASSSRRLGVGSPLHF. The DNA for the CDR3 is TGTGCCAGCAGCTCCCGGCGCCTGGGGGTTGGGTCACCCCTCCACTTT.

This clone showed up just a few times. V gene TRBV30 combines with J gene TRBJ1-4, with D possibly being TRBD1 (5 bases). The V end was cut by 4 bases, the J end by 2 bases, with 14 bases between. From germline, CDR1 is GTSNPN and CDR2 SVGIG (reference sequence). This CDR3 spans 15 amino acids. The CDR3 loop is CAWTYGWGTNEKLFF. CDR3 coding DNA: TGTGCCTGGACCTATGGATGGGGGACTAATGAAAAACTGTTTTTT.

Written as DNA, the CDR3 is TGTGCCACCAGCAGAGGACTAGCGGGGGGTGGAGATGAGCAGTTCTTC. Protein sequence: CATSRGLAGGGDEQFF. The rearrangement joins TRBV15 to TRBJ2-1, with 13 bases identical to TRBD2. V shed 1 base and J 8 bases; nucleotides not matched to a gene: 5. CDR3 length: 16 residues. The germline V gene encodes CDR1 LNHNV and CDR2 YYDKDF (reference sequence).

This chain links TRBV11-2 with TRBJ2-7; the D gene is possibly TRBD1 (6 bases). V gave up 4 bases and J gave up 0 bases, with 10 bases separating them. Per the germline V gene, CDR1 is SGHAT and CDR2 is FQNNGV. The CDR3 sequence is 14 residues long. CDR3 nucleotides: TGTGCCAGCAGCTCCGGGACATTCTCCTACGAGCAGTACTTC. Protein: CASSSGTFSYEQYF. Complete variable domain (other parts from reference TRBV11-2 and TRBJ2-7): EAGVAQSPRYKIIEKRQSVAFWCNPISGHATLYWYQQILGQGPKLLIQFQNNGVVDDSQLPKDRFSAERLKGVDSTLKIQPAKLEDSAVYLCASSSGTFSYEQYFGPGTRLTVT.

The chain carries TRBV19 and TRBJ1-6, with TRBD1 matching over 7 bases. V lost 4 bases to trimming and J lost 9 bases; unmatched junction nucleotides: 9. This CDR3 has 15 amino acids. The germline V gene has CDR1 LNHDA and CDR2 SQIVND (reference sequence). The CDR3 loop reads CASSTGTDGSSPLHF. The CDR3 DNA sequence: TGTGCCAGTAGTACCGGGACAGACGGAAGTTCACCCCTCCACTTT.

The chain carries TRBV7-2 and TRBJ2-7; perhaps TRBD1 as D (5 bases). Deletions cut 4 bases from V and 3 bases from J, with 7 bases between. This CDR3 comprises 12 residues. Germline CDR1 reads SGHTA; CDR2 reads FQGNSA. In DNA, the CDR3 is TGTGCCAGCAGCTCGCAGGGCTACGAGCAGTACTTC. Its protein is CASSSQGYEQYF. Full variable domain (outside the CDR3, taken from reference TRBV7-2 and TRBJ2-7): GAGVSQSPSNKVTEKGKDVELRCDPISGHTALYWYRQSLGQGLEFLIYFQGNSAPDKSGLPSDRFSAERTGGSVSTLTIQRTQQEDSAVYLCASSSQGYEQYFGPGTRLTVT.

The gene calls are TRBV4-3 and TRBJ2-7; D is perhaps TRBD1 or TRBD2 (5 bases each). Trimming took off 7 bases at V and 2 bases at J, with 12 bases between the two ends. Germline lookup yields CDR1 LGHNA and CDR2 YSLEER. The CDR3 runs to 13 residues. The CDR3 DNA reads as TGCGCCAGCATCAACCGAGGGGCCTACGAGCAGTACTTC. Its translation: CASINRGAYEQYF.

The chain carries TRBV7-2 and TRBJ2-3, with a possible D match to TRBD1 (5 bases). The germline CDR1 and CDR2 sequences are SGHTA and FQGNSA. V lost 4 bases and J lost 1, with 9 bases in between. The CDR3 length is 14 residues. The CDR3 loop reads CASSSLGGTDTQYF. CDR3 nucleotide sequence: TGTGCCAGCAGCTCCTTAGGGGGCACAGATACGCAGTATTTT. Full variable domain (missing parts from reference TRBV7-2 and TRBJ2-3): GAGVSQSPSNKVTEKGKDVELRCDPISGHTALYWYRQSLGQGLEFLIYFQGNSAPDKSGLPSDRFSAERTGGSVSTLTIQRTQQEDSAVYLCASSSLGGTDTQYFGPGTRLTVL.

The chain uses TRBV7-8 and TRBJ2-2, with 7 nucleotides matching TRBD2. Germline V CDR1 and CDR2: SGHVS, FQNEAQ. The CDR3 loop spans 16 amino acids. Trimming at V came to 5 bases and at J to 3 bases, leaving 9 bases not matched to a gene. CDR3 DNA: TGTGCCAGCAGCCCCAATCCTACTAGCGACACCGGGGAGCTGTTTTTT. It specifies CASSPNPTSDTGELFF.

This chain joins TRBV29-1 and TRBJ1-1; D might be TRBD1 (5 bases). The CDR3 is made up of 14 amino acids. Trimming took off 4 bases at V and 0 bases at J, with 12 bases between the two ends. Germline CDR1 reads SQVTM; CDR2 reads ANQGSEA. The CDR3 DNA is TGCAGCGTTGGGGGACCAGCCATGAACACTGAAGCTTTCTTT. It specifies CSVGGPAMNTEAFF. The full variable domain, completed using reference TRBV29-1 and TRBJ1-1, is SAVISQKPSRDICQRGTSLTIQCQVDSQVTMMFWYRQQPGQSLTLIATANQGSEATYESGFVIDKFPISRPNLTFSTLTVSNMSPEDSSIYLCSVGGPAMNTEAFFGQGTRLTVV.

V gene TRBV19 combines with J gene TRBJ2-7, with D uncertain. Germline-derived CDR1 and CDR2 are LNHDA and SQIVND (reference sequence). The V end was cut by 3 bases, the J end by 0 bases, with 6 bases between. The length of the CDR3 is 13 residues. CDR3 sequence reads: CASSIPSSYEQYF. The CDR3 DNA sequence: TGTGCCAGTAGTATCCCTTCCTCCTACGAGCAGTACTTC.

The chain carries TRBV27 and TRBJ1-6; a possible D gene is TRBD1 (6 bases). V was clipped by 8 bases and J by 9 bases, with 14 bases between them. The CDR3 has 13 amino acids. Germline CDR1 MNHEY, CDR2 SMNVEV (reference sequence). CDR3 residues: CASGFGGASPLHF. In DNA form, the CDR3 reads TGTGCCAGCGGATTCGGGGGGGCTTCACCCCTCCACTTT.

This clone was recorded many times. Compared with germline, one end of the junction differs, possibly owing to a read error. Other nucleotide sequences from this sample produce the same CDR3. J is TRBJ2-3 and V is TRBV7-7; a possible D gene is TRBD2 (6 bases). This CDR3 has 13 amino acids. Germline V gives CDR1 SSHAT, CDR2 FNYEAQ (reference sequence). The CDR3 loop is CASSLAEADTQYF. CDR3 DNA: TGTGCTAGCAGCTTAGCGGAGGCAGATACGCAGTATTTT.

The sample holds a few counts of this clone. A clone one base away is much larger, so this may be a read error. The chain uses TRBV4-3 and TRBJ2-7; 7 bases map to TRBD1. The junction had 2 bases not matched to a gene; V was cut back by 0 bases and J by 3 bases. The CDR3 loop spans 14 amino acids. In germline, CDR1 is LGHNA, CDR2 YSLEER. The CDR3 DNA sequence: TGCGCCAGCAGCCAAGAACCAGGGGGCTACGAGCAGTACTTC. Translated, it gives CASSQEPGGYEQYF.

V usage is TRBV2 and J usage is TRBJ2-7; 8 nucleotides align to TRBD1. The CDR3 has 14 amino acids. Germline values: CDR1 SNHLY, CDR2 FYNNEI. V was clipped by 8 bases and J by 1 base; unmatched bases: 7. This chain's CDR3 is CASGDRGFSYEQYF. In DNA, the CDR3 is TGTGCCAGCGGCGACAGGGGATTTTCCTACGAGCAGTACTTC.

This clone occurred a few times. CDR3 region: CASSLDLGTGWRETQYF. DNA of the CDR3: TGTGCCAGCAGCTTAGATCTAGGGACAGGGTGGCGAGAGACCCAGTACTTC. This chain links TRBV11-2 with TRBJ2-5; 9 bases match TRBD1. Germline loops: CDR1 SGHAT, CDR2 FQNNGV. CDR3 length equals 17 residues. V was pared by 0 bases and J by 4 bases, with 9 bases of the junction left unmatched.